This section outlines one T cell receptor beta chain sequence together with its context. The antigen is undetermined. The data originate from a study of Ad26.COV2.S vaccination and SARS-CoV-2 variants. Findings of the study overall: Marked by substantial breadth, spike-specific CD8+ and CD4+ T cell responses were reportedly seen after vaccination.

TCRdb's table, derived via immunoSEQ multiplex PCR, lists solely in-frame clones and lacks some. Of a few hundred thousand clones in the sample, around 90% were seen once. Treatment: over 15 received Ad26.COV2.S at low or high dose, single or two shots; several received placebo; per-sample allocation not given. On day 63 after the first injection, vaccine and placebo recipients gave samples. This CDR3 comprises 15 residues. J lost 2 bases, V lost 6 bases, and 6 bases had no gene match. Germline V CDR1 and CDR2: MNHEY, SVGAGI. This sequence was found in a person between 18 and 65 years old who received the Ad26.COV2.S COVID-19 vaccine or a placebo. Sequences were derived from peripheral blood, sampled in a trial of Ad26.COV2.S vaccine versus placebo. The rearrangement joins TRBV6-5 to TRBJ2-1, with 8 nucleotides matching TRBD2. The CDR3 is CASSSGTRAYNEQFF. CDR3 bases: TGTGCCAGCAGCTCCGGGACTAGGGCCTACAATGAGCAGTTCTTC.